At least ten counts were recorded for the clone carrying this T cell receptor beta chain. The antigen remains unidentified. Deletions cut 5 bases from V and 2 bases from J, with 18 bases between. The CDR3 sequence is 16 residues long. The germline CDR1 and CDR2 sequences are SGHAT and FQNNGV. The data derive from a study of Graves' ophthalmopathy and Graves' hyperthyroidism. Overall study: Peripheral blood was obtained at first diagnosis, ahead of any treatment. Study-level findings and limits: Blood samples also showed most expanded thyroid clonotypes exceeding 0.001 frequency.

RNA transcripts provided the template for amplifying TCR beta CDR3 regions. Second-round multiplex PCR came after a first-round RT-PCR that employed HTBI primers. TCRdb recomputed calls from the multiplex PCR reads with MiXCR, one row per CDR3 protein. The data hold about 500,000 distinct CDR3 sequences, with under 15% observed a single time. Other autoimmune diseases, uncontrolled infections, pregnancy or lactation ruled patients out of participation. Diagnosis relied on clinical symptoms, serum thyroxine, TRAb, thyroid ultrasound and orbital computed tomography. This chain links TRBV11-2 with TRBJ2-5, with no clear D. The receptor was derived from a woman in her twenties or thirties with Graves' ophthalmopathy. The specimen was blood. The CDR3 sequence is CASSPYGLRKQETQYF. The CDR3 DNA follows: TGTGCCAGCAGCCCTTATGGCCTGCGAAAACAAGAGACCCAGTACTTC.